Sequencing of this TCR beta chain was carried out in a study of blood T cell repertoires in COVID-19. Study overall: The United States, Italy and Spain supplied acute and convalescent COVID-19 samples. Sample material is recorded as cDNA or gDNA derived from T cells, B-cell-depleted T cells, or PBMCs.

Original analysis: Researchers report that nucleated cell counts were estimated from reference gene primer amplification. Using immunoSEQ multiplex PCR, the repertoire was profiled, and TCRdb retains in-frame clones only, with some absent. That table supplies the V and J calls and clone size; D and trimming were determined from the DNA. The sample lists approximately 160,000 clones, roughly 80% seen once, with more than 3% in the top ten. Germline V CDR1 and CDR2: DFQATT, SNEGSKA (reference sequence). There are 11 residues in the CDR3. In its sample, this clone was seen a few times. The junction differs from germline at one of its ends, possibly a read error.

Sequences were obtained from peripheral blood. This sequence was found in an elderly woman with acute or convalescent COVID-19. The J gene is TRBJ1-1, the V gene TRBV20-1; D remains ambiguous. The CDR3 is CSARVNSEAFF. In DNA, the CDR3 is TGCAGTGCTAGAGTGAACAGTGAAGCTTTCTTT.